This TCR beta chain emerged from a study of T cells in Graves' hyperthyroidism and ophthalmopathy. This clonotype was detected ten times or more. Researchers took RNA transcripts and amplified the TCR beta CDR3 regions from them. The TCR CDR3 first-round RT-PCR relied on the HTBI primer set. TCRdb re-called the multiplex PCR reads with MiXCR, one entry per CDR3 protein. Of roughly 380,000 distinct CDR3 sequences in the sample, approximately 19% are singletons; the top ten hold around 4%. The CDR3 has 14 amino acids. Germline V CDR1 and CDR2: LNHNV, YYDKDF (reference sequence). The V gene lost 0 bases and the J gene lost 3 bases, with 8 bases spanning the gap. It was considered stable Graves' hyperthyroidism when ophthalmopathy did not progress within 18 months.

Sequencing was done on a sample of blood. This receptor was identified in a young woman with Graves' hyperthyroidism. V and J are TRBV15 and TRBJ2-5, with D uncertain. CDR3 sequence reads: CATSRDRIEETQYF. The CDR3 bases are TGTGCCACCAGCAGAGATCGGATAGAAGAGACCCAGTACTTC.